The clone carrying this TCR beta chain was detected only once. TCRdb's copy holds only in-frame clones and misses some; the assay was immunoSEQ multiplex PCR. The sample records about 170,000 clones, around 87% being singletons. CDR3 size: 15 residues. J lost 5 bases, V lost 4 bases, and 11 bases had no gene match. The V gene's germline CDR1 is MNHEY and CDR2 SVGEGT. This record comes from a study of blood T cell repertoires in COVID-19. V is TRBV6-2 or TRBV6-3 and J is TRBJ2-7; 7 bases line up with TRBD1. The sequence was collected from an elderly woman with COVID-19, enrolled during active disease. The sequenced sample consisted of peripheral blood. The CDR3 protein is CASSLYRGGIDEQYF. The CDR3, as DNA: TGTGCCAGCAGTTTGTACAGGGGCGGTATCGACGAGCAGTACTTC.